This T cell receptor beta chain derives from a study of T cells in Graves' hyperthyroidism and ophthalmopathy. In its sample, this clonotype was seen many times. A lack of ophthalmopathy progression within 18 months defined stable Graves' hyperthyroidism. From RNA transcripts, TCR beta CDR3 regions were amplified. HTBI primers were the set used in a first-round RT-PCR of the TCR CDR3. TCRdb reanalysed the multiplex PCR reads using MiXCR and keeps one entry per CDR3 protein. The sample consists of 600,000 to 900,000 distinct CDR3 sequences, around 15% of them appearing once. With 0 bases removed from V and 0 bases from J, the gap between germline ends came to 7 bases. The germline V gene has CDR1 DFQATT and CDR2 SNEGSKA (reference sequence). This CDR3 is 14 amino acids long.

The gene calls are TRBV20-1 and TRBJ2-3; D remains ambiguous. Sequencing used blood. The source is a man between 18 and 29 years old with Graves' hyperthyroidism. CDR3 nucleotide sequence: TGCAGTGCTAGAGACCAGACTAGCACAGATACGCAGTATTTT. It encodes CSARDQTSTDTQYF.